Below, one T cell receptor beta chain is given with its context. It lacks a known antigen. Nothing much larger sits one base from this clone, and base qualities are not available. The data stem from a study of OX40 agonist ivuxolimab in advanced cancers. About the investigation overall: Ivuxolimab was an agonistic, fully human IgG2 monoclonal antibody directed against OX40 (CD134), a costimulatory receptor. Intravenous ivuxolimab was administered to patients every 2 weeks at six dose levels: 0.01, 0.1, 0.3, 1.5, 3 and 10 mg/kg. Among the 52 dose-escalation patients, about 20 had hepatocellular carcinoma, 15 or so melanoma, 9 renal cell carcinoma and 9 head and neck cancer. In the dose-escalation cohort, more than 75% of patients were male, and the mean age was approximately 55 years, with a range of about 23 to 80. Prior anti-PD-1, anti-PD-L1 or anti-CTLA-4 therapy was permitted, and checkpoint inhibitors had been received by around 40% of dose-escalation patients. Partial responses occurred in three dose-escalation patients, of whom one had hepatocellular carcinoma and two had cutaneous melanoma. The point of sequencing TCRbeta in the periphery was to test whether ivuxolimab changed TCR sequence diversity and drove clonal T-cell expansion. The paper covers the monotherapy dose-escalation part of the phase I ivuxolimab trial, which included N of about 50 patients.

Patients with autoimmune disease history or receiving systemic immunosuppression were excluded from the trial. Peripheral blood for TCR sequencing was drawn from every dose cohort at baseline, at cycle 4 day 1 and at cycle 7 day 1. The samples were taken from a phase I, first-in-human, multicenter, open-label dose-escalation trial of ivuxolimab. Adults with locally advanced or metastatic head and neck squamous cell, hepatocellular, melanoma or renal cell carcinoma were enrolled in the trial. Before TCR sequencing, CD4+ T cells and CD8+ T cells were sorted from peripheral blood as separate populations. Broader findings and caveats from the paper: On average, CD8+ T cells showed more expanded clones than CD4+ T cells after ivuxolimab. At doses of 0.1 to 3.0 mg/kg, clonal expansion of both CD4+ and CD8+ blood T cells was observed from baseline to week 6. Low levels of normalized T-cell clonal expansion were also shown by some nonresponding patients. Partial responders in the 0.1-3.0 mg/kg groups had among the lowest normalized peripheral clonal expansion, especially among CD8+ T cells. The antigen specificity of the peripheral T cells that underwent clonal expansion was not determined.

Genomic DNA was isolated from the sorted cells so that the TCRbeta CDR3 region could be sequenced. The immunoSEQ Assay was used for sequencing of TCRbeta CDR3 regions. Imported from immuneACCESS, the table was reduced by TCRdb to in-frame sequences with V and J called. These copies leave out some clones; in studies compared against another copy, an unresolved V gene accounts for under half, and the cause of the remainder is not known. This sample holds tens of thousands of clones; about 88% were observed only once. The ten largest clones represent 0.25% to 0.35% of the sample. The clonotype comes from an adult with an advanced solid tumor such as melanoma, head and neck, liver or kidney cancer. The specimen comprised CD4+ or CD8+ T cells sorted from blood, sampled in a trial of the OX40 agonist ivuxolimab.

This receptor has the CDR3 CASSFGASGVRDTQYF. The nucleotides are TGCGCCAGCAGCTTTGGGGCTAGCGGGGTTAGGGATACGCAGTATTTT. This chain joins TRBV5-1 to TRBJ2-3; the central 9 bases match TRBD2. Per the germline V gene, SGHRS is the CDR1 and YFSETQ is the CDR2. V and J are trimmed by 2 bases and 6 bases, and the gene matches miss 10 bases of the junction. The CDR3 starts with the cysteine, ends with the phenylalanine, and has 16 residues. Only the CDR3 portion is preserved as DNA: 48 bases, with reading frame beginning at the first base.